The T cell receptor beta chain under discussion was sequenced for a study of long-term antiretroviral therapy in people with HIV. Study observations and caveats: ART adherence, viral resistance and therapy changes went undocumented.

For this clone: Its antigen is unidentified.

The immunoSEQ assay was v3.0, run at survey level. Assay: immunoSEQ multiplex PCR; the TCRdb copy retains only in-frame clones and omits some. Here the sample spans approximately 26,000 clones, roughly 84% being singletons. Deletions cut 3 bases from V and 0 bases from J, with 10 bases between. Germline CDR1 and CDR2: SGHRS and YFSETQ. This CDR3 has 16 amino acids. The chain has TRBV5-1 and TRBJ1-6; D gene uncertain. The specimen was unsorted PBMCs, collected 0.4 years after starting antiretroviral therapy. This clonotype was obtained from a man aged 18 to 29 with HIV. CDR3 in amino acids: CASSSTAASYNSPLHF. DNA for the CDR3: TGCGCCAGCAGCTCCACAGCCGCCTCCTATAATTCACCCCTCCACTTT.